The 29 T cell receptor beta chains presented below share a single source sample, sequenced in a study of T cell clones after liver transplantation. The protocol was immunoSEQ multiplex PCR, while the TCRdb copy is restricted to in-frame clones and leaves out a portion. Of about 75,000 clones in the sample, around 84% are singletons; the top ten hold 2.1%. The input for sequencing was CD4+ T cells from blood, taken about 50 months after liver transplant. The receptors shown here come from a human patient who received a liver transplant. Some T cells may have originated in the graft donor.

The chain uses TRBV19 and TRBJ2-6; D gene ambiguous. The CDR3 runs to 16 residues. V was shortened by 3 bases and J by 0 bases, with 9 bases between the two germline ends. The V gene's germline CDR1 is LNHDA and CDR2 SQIVND (reference sequence). For the CDR3, the DNA is TGTGCCAGTAGTATGAGGCATAACTCTGGGGCCAACGTCCTGACTTTC. It specifies CASSMRHNSGANVLTF.

This clone was seen only once. The V and J genes are TRBV5-6 and TRBJ2-1; D is perhaps TRBD2 (6 bases). The germline V and J ends were trimmed by 7 bases and 8 bases, with 22 bases remaining between them. There are 15 residues in the CDR3. Germline V gene lookup returns CDR1 SGHDT and CDR2 YYEEEE. CDR3 bases: TGTGCCAGCCAAAGACGGGGGTTAAAGGAGGATGAGCAGTTCTTC. Amino acids: CASQRRGLKEDEQFF. The variable domain in full, with the rest retrieved from reference TRBV5-6 and TRBJ2-1, is DAGVTQSPTHLIKTRGQQVTLRCSPKSGHDTVSWYQQALGQGPQFIFQYYEEEERQRGNFPDRFSGHQFPNYSSELNVNALLLGDSALYLCASQRRGLKEDEQFFGPGTRLTVL.

The chain couples TRBV5-1 to TRBJ1-1; tentatively, D is TRBD1 (6 bases). The CDR3 is 15 amino acids. Trimming left V 3 bases short and J 5 bases short, with 17 bases between. Germline-derived CDR1 and CDR2 are SGHRS and YFSETQ. The CDR3 DNA reads TGCGCCAGCAGCTCCTACCAAAGGGGGTCGACTGAAGCTTTCTTT. It yields the protein CASSSYQRGSTEAFF.

The rearrangement joins TRBV14 to TRBJ2-5, with 8 nucleotides matching TRBD1. Germline V lookup: CDR1 SGHDN, CDR2 FVKESK. With 1 base clipped from V and 10 bases from J, the junction kept 8 bases outside the gene matches. This CDR3 has 14 residues. The CDR3 DNA follows: TGTGCCAGCAGCCAAGGACAGGGGCCCCTGGGCCAGTACTTC. It encodes CASSQGQGPLGQYF.

Comments on this clone: Mismatch with germline at one junction end may stem from a read error. V usage is TRBV28 and J usage is TRBJ2-1, with 10 bases aligning to TRBD2. The germline gives CDR1 MDHEN, CDR2 SYDVKM. The CDR3 is 15 residues long. DNA of the CDR3: TGTGCCAGCAGTCAGCCGGGACTAGCGCGCCCCGTGACGATCTTC. Translated: CASSQPGLARPVTIF.

V usage is TRBV27 and J usage is TRBJ2-7; D gene ambiguous. Germline V lookup: CDR1 MNHEY, CDR2 SMNVEV (reference sequence). Trimming pared 8 bases from V and 2 bases from J, leaving 22 bases between. This CDR3 contains 16 residues. Written as DNA, the CDR3 is TGTGCCAGCCCTTCGCCGTTTTCACAGACGGCCTACGAGCAGTACTTC. This gives the protein CASPSPFSQTAYEQYF.

The chain links TRBV28 to TRBJ1-5; D not certain. CDR1 is MDHEN, CDR2 SYDVKM, per germline. CDR3 length equals 13 residues. Between the trimmed V and J ends, which lost 3 bases and 1 base, there was a span of 4 bases. CDR3 bases: TGTGCCAGCAGTTTTTCGAGCAATCAGCCCCAGCATTTT. It specifies CASSFSSNQPQHF.

The rearrangement joins TRBV6-5 to TRBJ1-6; 8 bases are shared with TRBD1. CDR1 MNHEY and CDR2 SVGAGI come from the germline V gene. CDR3 size: 15 residues. V lost 5 bases to trimming and J lost 4 bases; unmatched junction nucleotides: 4. The CDR3 bases are TGTGCCAGCAGTCACAGGGGGATATATAATTCACCCCTCCACTTT. It is translated as CASSHRGIYNSPLHF.

This sequence joins TRBV7-2 and TRBJ1-2; D remains ambiguous. CDR3 length: 14 amino acids. Germline assignment: CDR1 SGHTA and CDR2 FQGNSA. With 1 base removed from V and 6 bases from J, the gap between germline ends came to 12 bases. CDR3 protein: CASSLGRAGDGYTF. For the CDR3, the DNA is TGTGCCAGCAGCTTAGGAAGGGCTGGAGATGGCTACACCTTC.

This chain links TRBV7-2 with TRBJ1-5; D unclear. Germline V lookup: CDR1 SGHTA, CDR2 FQGNSA. Between the trimmed V and J ends, which lost 6 bases and 1 base, there was a span of 13 bases. This CDR3 region has 15 residues. The CDR3 is CASRAGGGSNQPQHF. CDR3 nucleotides: TGTGCCAGCAGGGCGGGAGGTGGGAGCAATCAGCCCCAGCATTTT.

This clone was seen a single time. J is TRBJ2-5 and V is TRBV6-5, with a tentative D call TRBD2 (5 bases). The ends were cut back, 8 bases at V and 1 base at J, with 11 bases in the middle. The CDR3 covers 13 residues. Germline loops: CDR1 MNHEY, CDR2 SVGAGI. The CDR3 coding sequence is TGTGCCAGCCGAAAACTAGGCCAAGAGACCCAGTACTTC. Protein: CASRKLGQETQYF.

CDR3 protein: CASSREGELFF. The DNA of the CDR3 is TGTGCCAGCAGTCGAGAGGGGGAGCTGTTTTTT. This sequence joins TRBV6-6 and TRBJ2-2; D not resolved. The germline CDR1 and CDR2 sequences are MNHNY and SVGAGI (reference sequence). The CDR3 loop spans 11 amino acids. V was pared by 5 bases and J by 8 bases, with 6 bases between.

This clone was seen a single time. V usage is TRBV19 and J usage is TRBJ1-3; D remains ambiguous. The V gene's germline CDR1 is LNHDA and CDR2 SQIVND (reference sequence). V lost 3 bases and J lost 1, with 7 bases in between. The CDR3 sequence is 14 residues long. CDR3 nucleotides: TGTGCCAGTAGTATTGTGGGTTCTGGAAACACCATATATTTT. Amino acids: CASSIVGSGNTIYF.

The rearrangement uses TRBV10-1 and TRBJ1-1; 7 bases align to TRBD1. Germline V gives CDR1 WNHNN, CDR2 SYGVQD (reference sequence). V lost 5 bases to trimming and J lost 11 bases; unmatched junction nucleotides: 8. The CDR3 is 12 amino acids. The CDR3 sequence: CASSPPRGCAFF. As DNA, the CDR3 is TGCGCCAGCAGTCCACCCAGGGGGTGCGCTTTCTTT.

CDR3 residues: CASSPEGGNYGYTF. The DNA of the CDR3 is TGTGCCAGCAGCCCAGAAGGGGGAAACTATGGCTACACCTTC. The chain is built from TRBV7-2 and TRBJ1-2, with D possibly being TRBD1 (6 bases). The V gene's germline CDR1 is SGHTA and CDR2 FQGNSA. The CDR3 runs to 14 residues. Trimming left V 5 bases short and J 2 bases short, with 12 bases between. The full variable domain, with the rest looked up from reference TRBV7-2 and TRBJ1-2, is GAGVSQSPSNKVTEKGKDVELRCDPISGHTALYWYRQSLGQGLEFLIYFQGNSAPDKSGLPSDRFSAERTGGSVSTLTIQRTQQEDSAVYLCASSPEGGNYGYTFGSGTRLTVV.

The chain links TRBV5-1 to TRBJ2-3; maybe TRBD2 (5 bases). Trimming shortened V by 1 base and J by 1 base, and 10 bases separated the two germline ends. Germline V gene lookup returns CDR1 SGHRS and CDR2 YFSETQ. The CDR3 loop spans 15 amino acids. CDR3 region: CASSLLGEGTDTQYF. The CDR3 bases are TGCGCCAGCAGCTTGCTGGGAGAAGGCACAGATACGCAGTATTTT.

The gene calls are TRBV7-2 and TRBJ1-6, with 7 bases matching TRBD1. V shed 6 bases and J 5 bases; nucleotides not matched to a gene: 7. The CDR3 contains 15 residues. Germline values: CDR1 SGHTA, CDR2 FQGNSA. The CDR3 nucleotides are TGTGCCAGCAGTCCCCAACAGGGGAATAATTCACCCCTCCACTTT. It translates to CASSPQQGNNSPLHF.

V is TRBV10-3 and J is TRBJ1-1, with D uncertain. The germline gives CDR1 ENHRY, CDR2 SYGVKD. The V end lost 11 bases, the J end lost 7 bases, and 11 bases lay between the germline ends. This CDR3 spans 10 amino acids. CDR3 sequence (DNA): TGTGCCCGGCCGGAACATGAAGCTTTCTTT. This codes for CARPEHEAFF.

This chain connects TRBV7-9 to TRBJ2-2; 8 positions match TRBD2. Trimming took 3 bases from V and 6 from J; bases not matched to a gene: 6. This CDR3 contains 15 residues. CDR1 is SEHNR and CDR2 is FQNEAQ in the germline V gene (reference sequence). CDR3 coding DNA: TGTGCCAGCAGCTTGGTCGGGAGGGAGGCCGGGGAGCTGTTTTTT. Translating gives CASSLVGREAGELFF.

The rearrangement joins TRBV7-2 to TRBJ1-2, with TRBD1 matching over 7 bases. Germline assignment: CDR1 SGHTA and CDR2 FQGNSA. There are 15 residues in the CDR3. V gave up 5 bases and J gave up 3 bases; unmatched junction bases: 9. The CDR3 DNA follows: TGTGCCAGCAGCGGGCGGACAGGCTCCCACTATGGCTACACCTTC. It encodes CASSGRTGSHYGYTF.

The J gene is TRBJ1-5, the V gene TRBV28; possibly TRBD1 for D (6 bases). V lost 6 bases, J lost 0 bases, and 18 bases lay in between. Per the germline V gene, CDR1 is MDHEN and CDR2 is SYDVKM. The CDR3 contains 17 residues. The DNA for the CDR3 is TGTGCCAGCAGAAGGACAGCCGGTGGTTTTAGCAATCAGCCCCAGCATTTT. It codes for CASRRTAGGFSNQPQHF.

The chain joins TRBV6-1 to TRBJ1-2; D is ambiguous. Trimming pared 3 bases from V and 3 bases from J, leaving 5 bases between. This CDR3 has 12 residues. CDR1 is MNHNS, CDR2 SASEGT, per germline. The CDR3 here is CASSEPDYGYTF. In nucleotides, the CDR3 is TGTGCCAGCAGTGAGCCGGACTATGGCTACACCTTC.

V gene TRBV4-3 combines with J gene TRBJ2-2; no clear D. The germline V and J ends were trimmed by 1 base and 5 bases, with 5 bases remaining between them. Germline V gene data show CDR1 as LGHNA and CDR2 as YSLEER. The CDR3 is made up of 13 amino acids. This CDR3 is CASSQVLTGELFF. CDR3 bases: TGCGCCAGCAGCCAAGTTTTGACCGGGGAGCTGTTTTTT.

The V call is TRBV5-1, the J call TRBJ2-3; 7 nucleotides agree with TRBD2. Per germline, CDR1 SGHRS and CDR2 YFSETQ. The CDR3 is 14 residues long. The V and J ends lost 7 bases and 3 bases, in that order; junction bases with no gene match: 8. The DNA for the CDR3 is TGCGCCAGCGGGTGGGCGGGAGTGACAGATACGCAGTATTTT. Translating gives CASGWAGVTDTQYF.

This clone was seen only once. The CDR3 here is CASSFSGTQETQYF. The CDR3 nucleotides are TGTGCCAGCAGCTTTTCGGGGACACAAGAGACCCAGTACTTC. The rearrangement joins TRBV7-2 to TRBJ2-5; the D gene is possibly TRBD1 (6 bases). CDR1 and CDR2 (germline): SGHTA, FQGNSA. V lost 3 bases to trimming and J lost 2 bases, with 10 bases between them. There are 14 residues in the CDR3.

The chain carries TRBV2 and TRBJ2-7; D unresolved. This CDR3 is 13 amino acids long. Germline CDR1 is SNHLY and CDR2 is FYNNEI. Trimming shortened V by 8 bases and J by 3 bases, and 14 bases separated the two germline ends. Here the CDR3 DNA reads TGTGCCAGCGAGCCTAATCCCGACTACGAGCAGTACTTC. Encoded protein: CASEPNPDYEQYF.

V and J are TRBV25-1 and TRBJ2-3; the match to TRBD2 covers 11 bases. CDR3 size: 14 residues. Per germline, CDR1 MGHDK and CDR2 SYGVNS. The V and J ends lost 10 bases and 0 bases, in that order; junction bases with no gene match: 3. The CDR3 nucleotides read TGTGCCACCTCTAGCGGGGGGAGCACAGATACGCAGTATTTT. Translated, it gives CATSSGGSTDTQYF.

The chain has TRBV6-1 and TRBJ1-1; a weak D match, TRBD1 (6 bases). This CDR3 spans 14 amino acids. Germline loops: CDR1 MNHNS, CDR2 SASEGT. Trimming took 4 bases from V and 3 from J, leaving 12 bases between them. The CDR3 sequence is CASSVTEGDTEAFF. The CDR3 coding sequence is TGTGCCAGCAGTGTGACTGAGGGGGACACTGAAGCTTTCTTT.

J is TRBJ1-1 and V is TRBV6-4; 11 bases align to TRBD1. V lost 7 bases to trimming and J lost 7 bases; unmatched junction nucleotides: 11. CDR3 size: 15 residues. The germline gives CDR1 MRHNA, CDR2 SNTAGT. CDR3 sequence (DNA): TGTGCCAGCAAACAAGCCGGGACAGGGGGTTTTGAAGCTTTCTTT. Translated, it gives CASKQAGTGGFEAFF.